This is a list of T cell receptor beta chains from one sample in a study of T-cell reconstitution after alpha-beta-depleted transplantation in children. One entry per CDR3 protein, called by TCRdb with MiXCR from the PCR reads. The data hold over 80,000 distinct CDR3 sequences, with less than 25% observed a single time. The sample was PBMCs, taken before TCRalphabeta/CD19-depleted stem cell transplant. These receptors all come from a boy between 2 and 10 years old with acute lymphoblastic leukemia, due to receive a stem cell transplant. CDR3s include the opening cysteine and the closing phenylalanine or tryptophan. A D gene is named only where the DNA matches it firmly. Only some rows state a clone size, as once, few, many or a class for expanded clones.

d_call j_call clone_size v_call cdr3_aa cdr3_nt
- TRBJ1-2 few TRBV29-1 CSVEDREVGGYTF TGCAGCGTTGAAGACCGAGAAGTGGGGGGCTACACCTTC
- TRBJ1-1 - TRBV7-9 CASSSAGGTEAFF TGTGCCAGCAGCTCCGCGGGGGGCACTGAAGCTTTCTTT
TRBD1 TRBJ2-2 - TRBV7-2 CASSLWATGSNTGELFF TGTGCCAGCAGCTTATGGGCGACAGGGTCGAACACCGGGGAGCTGTTTTTT
- TRBJ2-3 many TRBV2 CASSEAFSQYF TGTGCCAGCAGTGAAGCGTTTTCACAGTATTTT
- TRBJ2-7 - TRBV5-1 CASSLEPDLLGEQYF TGCGCCAGCAGCTTGGAACCGGACCTCCTCGGCGAGCAGTACTTC
TRBD1 TRBJ2-7 few TRBV18 CASSQTGNEQYF TGTGCCAGCTCCCAGACAGGGAACGAGCAGTACTTC
- TRBJ1-2 few TRBV4-1 CASSQGEDLDGYTF TGCGCCAGCAGCCAAGGGGAGGATCTGGATGGCTACACCTTC
- TRBJ2-1 few TRBV12-3/TRBV12-4 CASTGSSYNEQFF TGTGCCAGCACCGGAAGCTCCTACAATGAGCAGTTCTTC
- TRBJ2-1 many TRBV29-1 CSVDPRGGAHEQFF TGCAGCGTTGATCCTCGCGGAGGGGCCCATGAGCAGTTCTTC
- TRBJ2-5 - TRBV5-1 CASSVLSGEQETQYF TGCGCCAGCAGCGTCTTATCGGGGGAGCAGGAGACCCAGTACTTC
- TRBJ1-2 few TRBV2 CASKVNQGGGSSYTF TGTGCCAGCAAGGTTAATCAAGGCGGGGGGTCTAGCTACACCTTC
- TRBJ1-5 once TRBV12-3/TRBV12-4 CASREGGKGYQPQHF TGTGCCAGCAGGGAAGGGGGGAAGGGCTATCAGCCCCAGCATTTT
TRBD1 TRBJ2-5 few TRBV28 CASTYGQAATQYF TGTGCCAGCACCTACGGACAGGCCGCGACCCAGTACTTC
- TRBJ2-1 - TRBV27 CASSLSPPDGVNEQFF TGTGCCAGCAGTTTATCTCCCCCGGACGGGGTGAATGAGCAGTTCTTC
- TRBJ1-1 - TRBV28 CASILPGGGRAFF TGTGCCAGCATCCTCCCGGGGGGTGGACGCGCTTTCTTT
TRBD1 TRBJ2-7 - TRBV28 CASSSPGTGIYEQYF TGTGCCAGCAGTTCCCCGGGGACAGGAATCTACGAGCAGTACTTC
- TRBJ1-2 - TRBV5-1 CASSYDRSYGYTF TGCGCCAGCAGCTATGACAGAAGCTATGGCTACACCTTC
TRBD1 TRBJ1-2 many TRBV28 CASSLTTGPREDYGYTF TGTGCCAGCAGTTTAACGACAGGGCCGAGGGAGGACTATGGCTACACCTTC
- TRBJ1-1 few TRBV11-2 CASSLSKIMNTEAFF TGTGCCAGCAGCTTGAGTAAGATTATGAACACTGAAGCTTTCTTT
- TRBJ1-3 few TRBV5-1 CASSPDGSGNTIYF TGCGCCAGCAGCCCGGACGGCTCTGGAAACACCATATATTTT
- TRBJ2-3 - TRBV7-2 CASSLAVTTDTQYF TGTGCCAGCAGCTTAGCGGTCACCACAGATACGCAGTATTTT
TRBD1 TRBJ2-1 many TRBV5-1 CASSSSQGKGEQFF TGCGCCAGCAGCTCCTCACAGGGGAAGGGTGAGCAGTTCTTC